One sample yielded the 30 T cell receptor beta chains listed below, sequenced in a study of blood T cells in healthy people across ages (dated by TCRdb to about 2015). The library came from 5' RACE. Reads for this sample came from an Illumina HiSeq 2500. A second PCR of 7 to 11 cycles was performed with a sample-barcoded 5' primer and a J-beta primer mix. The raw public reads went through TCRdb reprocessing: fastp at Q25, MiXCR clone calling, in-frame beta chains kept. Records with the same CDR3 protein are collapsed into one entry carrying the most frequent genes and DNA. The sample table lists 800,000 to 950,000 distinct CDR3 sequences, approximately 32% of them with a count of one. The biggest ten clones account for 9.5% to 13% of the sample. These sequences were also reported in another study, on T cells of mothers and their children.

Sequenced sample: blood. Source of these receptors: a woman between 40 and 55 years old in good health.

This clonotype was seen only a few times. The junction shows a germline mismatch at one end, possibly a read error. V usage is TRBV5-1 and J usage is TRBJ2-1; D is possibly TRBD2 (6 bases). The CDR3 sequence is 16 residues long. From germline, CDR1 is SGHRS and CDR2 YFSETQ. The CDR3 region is CASRYQAGGSHNEQFF. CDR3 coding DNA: TGCGCCAGCAGATATCAAGCGGGCGGCTCCCACAATGAGCAGTTCTTC.

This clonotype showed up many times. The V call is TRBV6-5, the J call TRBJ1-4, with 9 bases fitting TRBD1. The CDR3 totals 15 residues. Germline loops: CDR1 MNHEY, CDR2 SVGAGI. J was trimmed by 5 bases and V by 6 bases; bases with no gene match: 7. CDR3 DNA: TGTGCCAGCAGAACAACCGGGACAGGGAATGAAAAACTGTTTTTT. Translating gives CASRTTGTGNEKLFF.

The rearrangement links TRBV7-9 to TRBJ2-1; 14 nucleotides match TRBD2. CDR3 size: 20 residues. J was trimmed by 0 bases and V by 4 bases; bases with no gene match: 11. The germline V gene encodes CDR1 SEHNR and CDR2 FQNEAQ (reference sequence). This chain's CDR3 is CASSSDFGLAGGTSYNEQFF. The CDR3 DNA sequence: TGTGCCAGCAGCTCAGACTTCGGACTAGCGGGGGGTACCTCCTACAATGAGCAGTTCTTC. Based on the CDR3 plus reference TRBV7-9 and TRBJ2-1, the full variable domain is DTGVSQNPRHKITKRGQNVTFRCDPISEHNRLYWYRQTLGQGPEFLTYFQNEAQLEKSRLLSDRFSAERPKGSFSTLEIQRTEQGDSAMYLCASSSDFGLAGGTSYNEQFFGPGTRLTVL.

For the CDR3, the DNA is TGTGCCAGCAGCGCGGACCTGTCCTCTACAGATACGCAGTATTTT. This encodes CASSADLSSTDTQYF. J is TRBJ2-3 and V is TRBV7-9, with no clear D. The ends were cut back, 5 bases at V and 3 bases at J, with 15 bases in the middle. The CDR3 consists of 15 residues. Germline-derived CDR1 and CDR2 are SEHNR and FQNEAQ (reference sequence).

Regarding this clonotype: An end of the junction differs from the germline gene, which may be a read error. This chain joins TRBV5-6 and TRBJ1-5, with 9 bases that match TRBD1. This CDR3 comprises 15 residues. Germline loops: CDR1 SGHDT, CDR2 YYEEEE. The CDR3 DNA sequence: TGTGCCAGCAGCTTGGCCGGGACAGGGAATCGGCCCCAGCATTTT. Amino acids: CASSLAGTGNRPQHF.

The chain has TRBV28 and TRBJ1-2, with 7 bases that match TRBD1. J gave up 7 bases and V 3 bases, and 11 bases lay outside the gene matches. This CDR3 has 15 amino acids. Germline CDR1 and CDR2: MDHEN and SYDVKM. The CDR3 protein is CASSLGGDRVFGYTF. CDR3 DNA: TGTGCCAGCAGTTTGGGGGGCGACAGGGTATTTGGCTACACCTTC.

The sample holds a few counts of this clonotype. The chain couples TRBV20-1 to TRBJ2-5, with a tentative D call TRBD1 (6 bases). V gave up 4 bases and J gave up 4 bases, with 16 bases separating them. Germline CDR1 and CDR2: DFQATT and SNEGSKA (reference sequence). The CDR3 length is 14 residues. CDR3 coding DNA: TGCAGTGCTAAAACAGGGCTTGCGGGAGAGACCCAGTACTTC. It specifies CSAKTGLAGETQYF.

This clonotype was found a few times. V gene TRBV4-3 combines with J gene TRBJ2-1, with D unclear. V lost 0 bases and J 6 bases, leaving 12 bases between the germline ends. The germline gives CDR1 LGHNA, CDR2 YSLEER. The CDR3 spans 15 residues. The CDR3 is CASSQDRGQINEQFF. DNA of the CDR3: TGCGCCAGCAGCCAAGATCGAGGTCAGATCAATGAGCAGTTCTTC.

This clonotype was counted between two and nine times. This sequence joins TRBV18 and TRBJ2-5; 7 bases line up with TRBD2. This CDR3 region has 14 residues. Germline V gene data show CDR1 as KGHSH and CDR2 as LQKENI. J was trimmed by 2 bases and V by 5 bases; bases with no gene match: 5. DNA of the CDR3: TGTGCCAGCTCATCCCGGACTAGGCAAGAGACCCAGTACTTC. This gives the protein CASSSRTRQETQYF.

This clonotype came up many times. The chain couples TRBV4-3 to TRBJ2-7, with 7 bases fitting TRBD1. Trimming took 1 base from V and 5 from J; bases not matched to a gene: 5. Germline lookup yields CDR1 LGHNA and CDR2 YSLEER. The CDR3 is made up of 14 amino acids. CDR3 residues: CASSQVGQGDEQYF. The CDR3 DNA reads TGCGCCAGCAGCCAAGTAGGGCAGGGGGACGAGCAGTACTTC.

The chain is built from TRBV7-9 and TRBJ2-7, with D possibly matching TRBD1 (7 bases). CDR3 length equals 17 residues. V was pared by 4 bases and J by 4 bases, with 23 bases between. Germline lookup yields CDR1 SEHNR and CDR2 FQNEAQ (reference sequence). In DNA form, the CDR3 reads TGTGCCAGCAGCTCCCCCCAGGAGGGGGCGAAACTTTACGAGCAGTACTTC. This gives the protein CASSSPQEGAKLYEQYF.

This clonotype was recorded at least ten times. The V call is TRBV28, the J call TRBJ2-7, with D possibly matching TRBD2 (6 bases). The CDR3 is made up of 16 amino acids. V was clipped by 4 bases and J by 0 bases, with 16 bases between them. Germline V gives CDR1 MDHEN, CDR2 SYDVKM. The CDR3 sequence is CASSSTRDSGSYEQYF. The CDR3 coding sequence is TGTGCCAGCAGTTCCACCCGGGATAGCGGCTCCTACGAGCAGTACTTC.

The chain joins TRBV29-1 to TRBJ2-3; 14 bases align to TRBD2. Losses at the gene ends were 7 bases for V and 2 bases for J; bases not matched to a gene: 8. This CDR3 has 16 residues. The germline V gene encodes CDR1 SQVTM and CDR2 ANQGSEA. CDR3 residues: CSARTSGGPTTDTQYF. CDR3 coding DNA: TGCAGCGCTCGGACTAGCGGGGGGCCTACCACAGATACGCAGTATTTT.

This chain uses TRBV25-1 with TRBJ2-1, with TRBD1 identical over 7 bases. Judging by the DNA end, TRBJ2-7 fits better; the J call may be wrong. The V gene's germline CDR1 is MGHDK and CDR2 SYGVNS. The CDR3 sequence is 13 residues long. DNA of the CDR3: TGTGCCAGCAGAAGGGGACAGCGATACGAGCAGTACTTC. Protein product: CASRRGQRYEQYF.

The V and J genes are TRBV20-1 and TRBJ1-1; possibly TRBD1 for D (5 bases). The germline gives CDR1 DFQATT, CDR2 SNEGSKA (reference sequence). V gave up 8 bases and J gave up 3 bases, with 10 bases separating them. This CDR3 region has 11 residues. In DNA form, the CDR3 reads TGCAGTTCGGACACGGACACTGAAGCTTTCTTT. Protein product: CSSDTDTEAFF.

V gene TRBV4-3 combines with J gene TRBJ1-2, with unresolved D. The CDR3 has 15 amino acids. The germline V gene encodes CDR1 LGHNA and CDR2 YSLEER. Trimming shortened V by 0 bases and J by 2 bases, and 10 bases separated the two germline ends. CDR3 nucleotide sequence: TGCGCCAGCAGCCAAGATAGGATGGGGAACTATGGCTACACCTTC. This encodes CASSQDRMGNYGYTF.

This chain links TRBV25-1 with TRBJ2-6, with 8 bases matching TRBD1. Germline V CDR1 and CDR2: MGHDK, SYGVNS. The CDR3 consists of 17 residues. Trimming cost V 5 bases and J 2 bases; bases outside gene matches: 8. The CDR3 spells CASSPRTGKAGANVLTF. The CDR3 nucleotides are TGTGCCAGCAGTCCTCGGACAGGGAAGGCTGGGGCCAACGTCCTGACTTTC.

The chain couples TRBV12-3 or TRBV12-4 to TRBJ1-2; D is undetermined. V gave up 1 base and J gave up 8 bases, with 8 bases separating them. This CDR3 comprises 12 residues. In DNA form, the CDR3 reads TGTGCCAGCAGTTTAGGAGTGTGGGGCTACACCTTC. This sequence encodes CASSLGVWGYTF.

Here the CDR3 DNA reads TGTGCCAGCAGCTTTCGTCCAAGCGGAGAGACCCAGTACTTC. Its translation: CASSFRPSGETQYF. The rearrangement uses TRBV7-2 and TRBJ2-5, with a possible D match to TRBD2 (5 bases). Germline V CDR1 and CDR2: SGHTA, FQGNSA. V lost 3 bases and J 4 bases, leaving 12 bases between the germline ends. The CDR3 length is 14 residues.

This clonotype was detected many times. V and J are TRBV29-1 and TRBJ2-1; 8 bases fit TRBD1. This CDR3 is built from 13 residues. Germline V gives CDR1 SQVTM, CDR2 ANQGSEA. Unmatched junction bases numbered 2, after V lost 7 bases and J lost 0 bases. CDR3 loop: CSGTGSSYNEQFF. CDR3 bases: TGCAGCGGGACAGGGAGCTCCTACAATGAGCAGTTCTTC.

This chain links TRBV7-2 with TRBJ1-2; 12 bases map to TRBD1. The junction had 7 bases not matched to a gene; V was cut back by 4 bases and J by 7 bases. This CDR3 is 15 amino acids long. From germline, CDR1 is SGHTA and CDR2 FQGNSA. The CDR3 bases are TGTGCCAGCAGCTCAAAGGGACAGGGGGCAGGTGGCTACACCTTC. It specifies CASSSKGQGAGGYTF.

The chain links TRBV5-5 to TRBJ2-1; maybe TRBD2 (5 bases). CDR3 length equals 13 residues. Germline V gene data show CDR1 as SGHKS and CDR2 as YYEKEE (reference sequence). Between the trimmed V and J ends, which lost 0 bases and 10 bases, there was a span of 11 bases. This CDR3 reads CASSLEPPGEQFF. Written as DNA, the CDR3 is TGTGCCAGCAGCTTGGAGCCCCCGGGGGAGCAGTTCTTC. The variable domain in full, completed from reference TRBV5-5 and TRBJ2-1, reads DAGVTQSPTHLIKTRGQQVTLRCSPISGHKSVSWYQQVLGQGPQFIFQYYEKEERGRGNFPDRFSARQFPNYSSELNVNALLLGDSALYLCASSLEPPGEQFFGPGTRLTVL.

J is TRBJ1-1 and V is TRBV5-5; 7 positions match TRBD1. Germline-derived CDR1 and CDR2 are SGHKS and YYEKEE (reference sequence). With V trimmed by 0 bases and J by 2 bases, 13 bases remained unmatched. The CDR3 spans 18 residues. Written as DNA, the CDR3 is TGTGCCAGCAGCTTGGAACTTCGGCAGGGGGTACGCAACACTGAAGCTTTCTTT. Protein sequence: CASSLELRQGVRNTEAFF.

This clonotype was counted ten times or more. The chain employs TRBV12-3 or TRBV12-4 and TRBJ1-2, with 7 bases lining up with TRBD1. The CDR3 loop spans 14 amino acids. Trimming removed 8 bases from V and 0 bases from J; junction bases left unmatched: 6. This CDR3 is CASCTGESNYGYTF. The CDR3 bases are TGTGCCAGCTGTACAGGGGAGTCTAACTATGGCTACACCTTC.

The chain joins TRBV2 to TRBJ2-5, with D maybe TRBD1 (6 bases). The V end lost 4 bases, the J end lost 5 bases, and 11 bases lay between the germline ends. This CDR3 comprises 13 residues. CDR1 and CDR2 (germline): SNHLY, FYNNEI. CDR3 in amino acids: CASSAQGFETQYF. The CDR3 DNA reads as TGTGCCAGCAGTGCCCAGGGGTTTGAGACCCAGTACTTC.

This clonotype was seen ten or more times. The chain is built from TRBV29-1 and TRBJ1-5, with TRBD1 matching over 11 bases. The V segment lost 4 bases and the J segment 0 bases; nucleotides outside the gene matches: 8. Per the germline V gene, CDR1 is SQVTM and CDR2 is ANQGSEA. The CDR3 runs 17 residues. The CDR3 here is CSVGTGGPAYSNQPQHF. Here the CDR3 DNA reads TGCAGCGTTGGGACAGGGGGCCCGGCTTATAGCAATCAGCCCCAGCATTTT. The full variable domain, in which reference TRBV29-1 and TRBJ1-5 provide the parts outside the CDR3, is SAVISQKPSRDICQRGTSLTIQCQVDSQVTMMFWYRQQPGQSLTLIATANQGSEATYESGFVIDKFPISRPNLTFSTLTVSNMSPEDSSIYLCSVGTGGPAYSNQPQHFGDGTRLSIL.

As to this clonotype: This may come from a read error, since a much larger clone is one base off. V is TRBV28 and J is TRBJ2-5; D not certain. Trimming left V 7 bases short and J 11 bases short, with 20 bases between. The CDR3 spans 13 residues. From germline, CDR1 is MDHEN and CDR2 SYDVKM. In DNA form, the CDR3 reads TGTGCCAGCACCCGGCTAGGGCCCTATGAGCAGTACTTC. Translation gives CASTRLGPYEQYF.

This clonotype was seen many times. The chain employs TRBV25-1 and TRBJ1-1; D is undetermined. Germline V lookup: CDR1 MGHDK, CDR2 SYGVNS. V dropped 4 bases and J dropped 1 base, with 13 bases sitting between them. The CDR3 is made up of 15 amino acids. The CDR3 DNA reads TGTGCCAGCAGTGGGCAGGTGATGGGGAACACTGAAGCTTTCTTT. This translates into CASSGQVMGNTEAFF.

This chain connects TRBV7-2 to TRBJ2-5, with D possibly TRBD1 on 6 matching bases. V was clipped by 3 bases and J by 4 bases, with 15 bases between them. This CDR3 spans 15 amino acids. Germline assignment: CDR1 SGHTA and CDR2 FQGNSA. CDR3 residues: CASSLGTLTTETQYF. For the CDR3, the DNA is TGTGCCAGCAGCTTGGGGACATTAACGACAGAGACCCAGTACTTC.

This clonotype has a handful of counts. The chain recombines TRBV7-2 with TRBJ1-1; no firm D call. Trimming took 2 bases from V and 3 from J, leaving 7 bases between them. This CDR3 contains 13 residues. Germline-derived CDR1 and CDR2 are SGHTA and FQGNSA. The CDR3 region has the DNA TGTGCCAGCAGCTTAAAAAGAGACACTGAAGCTTTCTTT. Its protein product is CASSLKRDTEAFF.